This section outlines one T cell receptor (beta chain) sequence together with its context. This sample is part of a study of blood T cell repertoires in COVID-19. The study recruited people aged 18 to 89 years across approximately 25 US areas. Looked up from germline, CDR1 is LNHDA and CDR2 is SQIVND (reference sequence). V lost 4 bases to trimming and J lost 5 bases; unmatched junction nucleotides: 7. This CDR3 comprises 15 residues. As processed by the authors: Estimation of nucleated cell counts relied on the amplification of reference gene primers. Assay used: immunoSEQ multiplex PCR; TCRdb lists only in-frame clones, some missing. V and J calls plus clone size are reproduced from that table; the DNA served to infer D and trimming. This table has 300,000 to 350,000 clones, approximately 89% appearing once.

V is TRBV19 and J is TRBJ1-3; 8 nucleotides align to TRBD1. Sequenced input: PBMCs or T cells enriched from blood (not recorded which). The TCR was taken from a man between 25 and 39 years old who had recovered from COVID-19. The CDR3 DNA follows: TGTGCCAGTAGTAACGCGGACAGGGCCCGAAACACCATATATTTT. Translated: CASSNADRARNTIYF.